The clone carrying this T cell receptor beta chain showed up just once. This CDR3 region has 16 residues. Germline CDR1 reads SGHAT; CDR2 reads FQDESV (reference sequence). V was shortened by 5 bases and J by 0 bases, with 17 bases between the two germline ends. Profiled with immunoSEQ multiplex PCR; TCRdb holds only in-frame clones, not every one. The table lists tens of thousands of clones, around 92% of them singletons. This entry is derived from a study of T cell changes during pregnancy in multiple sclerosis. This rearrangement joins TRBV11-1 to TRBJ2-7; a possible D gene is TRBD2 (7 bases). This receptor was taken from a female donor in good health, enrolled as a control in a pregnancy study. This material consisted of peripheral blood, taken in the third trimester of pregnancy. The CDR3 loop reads CASSTSRGARSYEQYF. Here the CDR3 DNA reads TGTGCCAGCAGCACCTCCCGGGGGGCCCGCTCCTACGAGCAGTACTTC.